This record covers a single T cell receptor beta chain. The sample originates from a study of blood T cell repertoires in COVID-19. Looking at the study overall: From the United States, Italy and Spain came samples of acute and convalescent COVID-19. The cDNA or gDNA used as material had been derived from T cells, B-cell-depleted T cells, or PBMCs.

In the authors' workflow: Counts of nucleated cells, estimated from reference gene primer amplification, were obtained. Sequenced by immunoSEQ multiplex PCR; TCRdb stores in-frame clones only, minus some. The V and J calls and the clone size are those of that table, but D and trimming were determined from the DNA. In the table there are 20,000 to 30,000 clones, 70% to 90% of which are singletons. The V gene's germline CDR1 is SNHLY and CDR2 FYNNEI. CDR3 size: 16 residues. Trimming removed 6 bases from V and 3 bases from J; junction bases left unmatched: 7. This rearrangement joins TRBV2 to TRBJ2-1; TRBD2 matches 11 bases. The origin of this receptor is a woman between 65 and 79 years old with COVID-19, enrolled during active disease. Sequencing was performed on peripheral blood. CDR3 loop: CASSASSGGSYNEQFF. The CDR3, as DNA: TGTGCCAGCAGCGCGTCTAGCGGGGGGAGCTACAATGAGCAGTTCTTC.